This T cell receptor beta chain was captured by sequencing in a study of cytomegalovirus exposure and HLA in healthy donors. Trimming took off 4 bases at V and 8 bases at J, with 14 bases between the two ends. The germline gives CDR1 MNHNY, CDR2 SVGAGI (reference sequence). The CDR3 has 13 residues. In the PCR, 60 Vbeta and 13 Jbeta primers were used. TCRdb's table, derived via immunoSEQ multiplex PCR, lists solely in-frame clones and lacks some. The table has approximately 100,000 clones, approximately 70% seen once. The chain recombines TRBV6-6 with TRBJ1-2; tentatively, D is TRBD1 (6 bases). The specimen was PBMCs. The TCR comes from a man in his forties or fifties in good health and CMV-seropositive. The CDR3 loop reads CASSSRRGPGYTF. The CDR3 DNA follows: TGTGCCAGCAGTTCACGGCGGGGGCCCGGCTACACCTTC.